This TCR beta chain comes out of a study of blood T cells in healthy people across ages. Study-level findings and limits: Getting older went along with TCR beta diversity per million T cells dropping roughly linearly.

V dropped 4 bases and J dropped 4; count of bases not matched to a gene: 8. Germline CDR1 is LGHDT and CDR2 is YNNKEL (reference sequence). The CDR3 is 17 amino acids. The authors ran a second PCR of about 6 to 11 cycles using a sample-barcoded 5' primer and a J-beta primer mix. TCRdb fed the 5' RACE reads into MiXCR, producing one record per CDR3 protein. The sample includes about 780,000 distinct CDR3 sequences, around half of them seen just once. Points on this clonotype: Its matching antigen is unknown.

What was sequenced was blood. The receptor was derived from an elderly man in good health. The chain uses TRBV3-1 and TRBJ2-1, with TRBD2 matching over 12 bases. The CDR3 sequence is CASSPRLAGATYNEQFF. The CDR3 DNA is TGTGCCAGCAGCCCCAGACTAGCGGGGGCCACTTACAATGAGCAGTTCTTC.